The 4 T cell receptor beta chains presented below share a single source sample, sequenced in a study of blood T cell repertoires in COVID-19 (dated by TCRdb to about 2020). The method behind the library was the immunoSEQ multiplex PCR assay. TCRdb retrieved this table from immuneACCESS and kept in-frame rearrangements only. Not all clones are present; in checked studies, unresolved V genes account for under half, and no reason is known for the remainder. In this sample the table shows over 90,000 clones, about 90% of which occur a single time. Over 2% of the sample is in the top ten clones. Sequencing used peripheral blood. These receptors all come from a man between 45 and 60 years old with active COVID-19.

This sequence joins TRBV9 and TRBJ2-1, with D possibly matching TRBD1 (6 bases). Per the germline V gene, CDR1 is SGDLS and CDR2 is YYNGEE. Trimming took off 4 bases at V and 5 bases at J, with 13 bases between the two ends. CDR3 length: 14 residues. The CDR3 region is CASSPGQMNNEQFF. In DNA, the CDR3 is TGTGCCAGCAGCCCGGGACAAATGAACAATGAGCAGTTCTTC.

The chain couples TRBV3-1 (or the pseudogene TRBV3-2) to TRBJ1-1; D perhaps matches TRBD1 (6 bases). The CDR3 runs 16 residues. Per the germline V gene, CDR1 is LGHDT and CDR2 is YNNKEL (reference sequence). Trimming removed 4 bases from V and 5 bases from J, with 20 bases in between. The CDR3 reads CASSPISQGPGTEAFF. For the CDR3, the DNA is TGTGCCAGCAGCCCGATATCCCAGGGGCCGGGGACTGAAGCTTTCTTT.

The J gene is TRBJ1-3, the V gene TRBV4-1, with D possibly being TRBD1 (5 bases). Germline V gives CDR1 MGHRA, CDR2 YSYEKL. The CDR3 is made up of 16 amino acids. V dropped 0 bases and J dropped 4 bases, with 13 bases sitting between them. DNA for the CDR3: TGCGCCAGCAGCCAAGAGGGGGGATTCGGGGGAAACACCATATATTTT. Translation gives CASSQEGGFGGNTIYF.

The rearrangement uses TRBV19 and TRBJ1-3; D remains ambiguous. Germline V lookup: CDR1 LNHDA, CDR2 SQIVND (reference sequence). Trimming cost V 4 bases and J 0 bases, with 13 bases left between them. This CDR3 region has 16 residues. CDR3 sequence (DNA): TGTGCCAGTAGTAGATCGCGTCTGAGCTCTGGAAACACCATATATTTT. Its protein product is CASSRSRLSSGNTIYF.